This TCR beta chain was identified during a study of CD8+ T cells in alopecia areata. Study results and limitations: Persistence in scalp and blood during tofacitinib was observed for many expanded lesional clones.

Treatment indicated: oral pan-JAK inhibitor, 5-10 mg twice daily. Researchers took lesional scalp punch biopsies and peripheral blood from people who were alopecia areata patients. Sorted populations comprised CD4+ and CD8+ T cells obtained from PBMCs. As for this clone: Antigen specificity is unknown.

In each case, RNA was isolated and then reverse transcribed into cDNA as the sequencing template. The data were produced by immunoSEQ multiplex PCR, yet TCRdb's version contains in-frame clones alone and is incomplete. Found here are more than 130,000 clones, around 82% of them singletons; the top ten hold 20% to 25%. The V and J ends lost 2 bases and 5 bases respectively, with 18 bases between them. The CDR3 has 16 residues. The V gene's germline CDR1 is MNHNY and CDR2 SVGAGI (reference sequence). This sequence joins TRBV6-6 and TRBJ2-5; D perhaps matches TRBD2 (7 bases). The source is a human donor with alopecia areata. The source was CD8+ T cells sorted from blood, collected at week 4, from a patient treated with tofacitinib. This CDR3 is CASSYAGGGSWETQYF. The CDR3 coding sequence is TGTGCCAGCAGTTACGCGGGCGGGGGCTCGTGGGAGACCCAGTACTTC.